The next 21 T cell receptor beta chains were all read from a single sample in a study of response to subunit inactivated influenza vaccine. TCRdb called the RT-PCR reads again in MiXCR, with one record for every CDR3 protein. The profile covers more than 500,000 distinct CDR3 sequences, with around 10% appearing a single time and approximately 9.9% taken by the ten largest. These same data were also listed under a study on T cells expressing NK-cell markers. This second report adds: For TCR beta, cDNA was produced by 5'RACE template switching with UMIs.

Here the sequenced sample was PBMCs from blood, taken on the day of vaccination. These receptors came from a man over 45 who received an inactivated influenza vaccine.

A few counts support this clonotype. The chain employs TRBV14 and TRBJ2-7, with a possible D match to TRBD2 (5 bases). Trimming took 2 bases from V and 3 from J, leaving 8 bases between them. Germline V lookup: CDR1 SGHDN, CDR2 FVKESK. The CDR3 extends over 13 amino acids. The CDR3 reads CASSQSGVYEQYF. CDR3 bases: TGTGCCAGCAGCCAAAGCGGAGTCTACGAGCAGTACTTC. Based on the CDR3 plus reference TRBV14 and TRBJ2-7, the full variable domain is EAGVTQFPSHSVIEKGQTVTLRCDPISGHDNLYWYRRVMGKEIKFLLHFVKESKQDESGMPNNRFLAERTGGTYSTLKVQPAELEDSGVYFCASSQSGVYEQYFGPGTRLTVT.

In its sample, this clonotype was seen many times. This CDR3 reads CSARDKSSYNEQFF. In DNA, the CDR3 is TGCAGTGCTAGGGATAAGTCTTCCTACAATGAGCAGTTCTTC. The V call is TRBV20-1, the J call TRBJ2-1; D ambiguous. This CDR3 is built from 14 residues. The V gene's germline CDR1 is DFQATT and CDR2 SNEGSKA (reference sequence). The ends were cut back, 3 bases at V and 1 base at J, with 10 bases in the middle.

On this clonotype: The conserved closing phenylalanine or tryptophan is absent in this CDR3, likely reflecting a read error. The V and J genes are TRBV20-1 and TRBJ2-7; 9 bases map to TRBD2. The CDR3 loop spans 16 amino acids. V dropped 3 bases and J dropped 6; count of bases not matched to a gene: 15. Germline-derived CDR1 and CDR2 are DFQATT and SNEGSKA (reference sequence). In DNA, the CDR3 is TGCAGTGCTAGCGCAGCGGGAGGTCCACGTTCTCGCGAGCAGTACCTC. Translating gives CSASAAGGPRSREQYL.

This clonotype showed up many times. This chain uses TRBV15 with TRBJ2-2, with 7 positions matching TRBD1. The J segment lost 8 bases and the V segment lost 5 bases, leaving 14 bases of the junction unmatched. Per the germline V gene, CDR1 is LNHNV and CDR2 is YYDKDF (reference sequence). This CDR3 is 16 amino acids long. In DNA, the CDR3 is TGTGCCACCAGCGGGTCTATCCTACAGGGGCTAGGGGAGCTGTTTTTT. Translation gives CATSGSILQGLGELFF.

The CDR3 DNA is TGCGCCAGCAGTGACCAAGGACAGGGGGCCGACGAGCAGTACTTC. Translating gives CASSDQGQGADEQYF. The J gene is TRBJ2-7, the V gene TRBV10-1; 11 nucleotides agree with TRBD1. CDR1 WNHNN and CDR2 SYGVQD come from the germline V gene (reference sequence). This CDR3 has 15 amino acids. Trimming at V came to 3 bases and at J to 5 bases, leaving 6 bases not matched to a gene.

Of note for this clonotype: This may be a read error: a much more frequent sequence differs by one nucleotide. V and J are TRBV29-1 and TRBJ2-7; 9 nucleotides match TRBD1. This CDR3 is 14 amino acids long. V shed 6 bases and J 6 bases; nucleotides not matched to a gene: 12. Germline CDR1 and CDR2: SQVTM and ANQGSEA. The DNA for the CDR3 is TGCAGCGTAGAAAGTGACAGGGGGAGTTCCGAGCAGTACTTC. This gives the protein CSVESDRGSSEQYF.

This clonotype has a handful of counts. Here the CDR3 DNA reads TGTGCCAGACAGGGTTGGGATACGCAGTATTTT. Residues: CARQGWDTQYF. The chain carries TRBV2 and TRBJ2-3; maybe TRBD1 (6 bases). There are 11 residues in the CDR3. CDR1 is SNHLY and CDR2 is FYNNEI in the germline V gene. Trimming pared 9 bases from V and 6 bases from J, leaving 10 bases between.

This clonotype was seen ten or more times. The chain's CDR3 is CASSPLAGSANTGELFF. CDR3 nucleotide sequence: TGCGCCAGCAGCCCACTAGCGGGGAGCGCGAACACCGGGGAGCTGTTTTTT. The chain carries TRBV5-1 and TRBJ2-2; 10 nucleotides agree with TRBD2. Trimming took 4 bases from V and 0 from J; bases not matched to a gene: 6. The germline gives CDR1 SGHRS, CDR2 YFSETQ. This CDR3 contains 17 residues.

This clonotype was counted only a few times. The chain combines TRBV28 with TRBJ1-2; D uncertain. The CDR3 consists of 12 residues. Between the trimmed V and J ends, which lost 4 bases and 11 bases, there was a span of 14 bases. Germline lookup yields CDR1 MDHEN and CDR2 SYDVKM. This CDR3 is CASSSPPGRYTF. CDR3 bases: TGTGCCAGCAGTTCACCCCCCGGGAGATACACCTTC.

The CDR3 nucleotides are TGCAGTGCTAGGCCGGGACTAGCTCTTCGGGAGACCCAGTACTTC. Translation gives CSARPGLALRETQYF. The J gene is TRBJ2-5, the V gene TRBV20-1, with TRBD2 matching 9 bases. With V trimmed by 3 bases and J by 5 bases, 10 bases remained unmatched. Germline CDR1 DFQATT, CDR2 SNEGSKA (reference sequence). This CDR3 has 15 amino acids.

The chain couples TRBV18 to TRBJ1-6; TRBD1 matches at 7 bases. The trim removed 6 bases at V and 5 bases at J, leaving 7 bases unmatched. The germline gives CDR1 KGHSH, CDR2 LQKENI. This CDR3 is built from 15 residues. CDR3: CASSYGQVDNSPLHF. DNA of the CDR3: TGTGCCAGCTCTTACGGACAGGTCGATAATTCACCCCTCCACTTT.

The chain carries TRBV4-3 and TRBJ2-2; D unresolved. This CDR3 contains 16 residues. The ends were cut back, 4 bases at V and 0 bases at J, with 12 bases in the middle. Germline V gene data show CDR1 as LGHNA and CDR2 as YSLEER. The CDR3 sequence is CASSPSPTTNTGELFF. The CDR3, as DNA: TGCGCCAGCAGCCCAAGTCCCACCACGAACACCGGGGAGCTGTTTTTT.

The chain recombines TRBV12-3 or TRBV12-4 with TRBJ2-7, with 10 positions matching TRBD1. V lost 2 bases to trimming and J lost 5 bases; unmatched junction nucleotides: 9. The CDR3 covers 16 residues. The CDR3 nucleotides read TGTGCCAGCAGTTTAAGGGGGACAGGGGTTCCCCACGAGCAGTACTTC. This sequence encodes CASSLRGTGVPHEQYF.

In its sample, this clonotype was seen a few times. The V call is TRBV11-2, the J call TRBJ2-5; 8 bases align to TRBD1. J gave up 5 bases and V 2 bases, and 4 bases lay outside the gene matches. Germline V CDR1 and CDR2: SGHAT, FQNNGV. This CDR3 has 14 residues. CDR3 sequence (DNA): TGTGCCAGCAGCTTAAACAGGGGGGTGGAGACCCAGTACTTC. It codes for CASSLNRGVETQYF. Full variable domain (remainder filled in from reference TRBV11-2 and TRBJ2-5): EAGVAQSPRYKIIEKRQSVAFWCNPISGHATLYWYQQILGQGPKLLIQFQNNGVVDDSQLPKDRFSAERLKGVDSTLKIQPAKLEDSAVYLCASSLNRGVETQYFGPGTRLLVL.

This clonotype was seen many times. The chain joins TRBV10-2 to TRBJ2-5; D is ambiguous. CDR3 size: 13 residues. Germline lookup yields CDR1 WSHSY and CDR2 SAAADI. V gave up 2 bases and J gave up 4 bases, with 8 bases separating them. CDR3 loop: CASSEGTLETQYF. CDR3 DNA sequence: TGCGCCAGCAGTGAGGGCACCCTAGAGACCCAGTACTTC.

This clonotype was counted only a few times. J is TRBJ2-2 and V is TRBV11-2, with D tentatively TRBD1 (5 bases). Per germline, CDR1 SGHAT and CDR2 FQNNGV. The CDR3 runs to 15 residues. Trimming cost V 5 bases and J 7 bases, with 17 bases left between them. The CDR3 sequence: CASSQMTVGGGELFF. The CDR3 DNA reads TGTGCCAGCAGCCAAATGACAGTCGGTGGCGGGGAGCTGTTTTTT.

The J gene is TRBJ2-7, the V gene TRBV20-1, with a possible D match to TRBD1 (5 bases). The germline V gene encodes CDR1 DFQATT and CDR2 SNEGSKA (reference sequence). Trimming removed 6 bases at V and 0 bases at J, with 12 bases between. This CDR3 comprises 13 residues. CDR3 loop: CSASRQSSYEQYF. The CDR3 coding sequence is TGCAGTGCAAGCCGACAGAGCTCCTACGAGCAGTACTTC.

This clonotype was picked up many times. The chain couples TRBV20-1 to TRBJ2-2; TRBD1 matches 8 bases. CDR1 is DFQATT, CDR2 SNEGSKA, per germline (reference sequence). Losses at the gene ends were 6 bases for V and 3 bases for J; bases not matched to a gene: 6. This CDR3 is 14 amino acids long. CDR3 loop: CSAAGGAYTGELFF. The CDR3 nucleotides read TGCAGTGCCGCAGGGGGCGCTTACACCGGGGAGCTGTTTTTT.

At least ten counts were recorded for this clonotype. V usage is TRBV27 and J usage is TRBJ2-7; 8 bases align to TRBD1. The CDR3 is 13 residues long. The V segment lost 5 bases and the J segment 4 bases; nucleotides outside the gene matches: 4. Germline-derived CDR1 and CDR2 are MNHEY and SMNVEV (reference sequence). As DNA, the CDR3 is TGTGCCAGCAGTCCCGGGACAGGATACGAGCAGTACTTC. Amino acid sequence: CASSPGTGYEQYF.

The gene calls are TRBV14 and TRBJ2-3; D possibly corresponds to TRBD2 (5 bases). The germline gives CDR1 SGHDN, CDR2 FVKESK. CDR3 length: 16 residues. Trimming left V 2 bases short and J 2 bases short, with 14 bases between. CDR3 loop: CASSQRFRDYTDTQYF. In DNA, the CDR3 is TGTGCCAGCAGCCAACGGTTCCGAGACTACACAGATACGCAGTATTTT.

This clonotype occurred once. The genes are TRBV19 and TRBJ1-5, with 10 bases fitting TRBD1. This CDR3 region has 15 residues. V was clipped by 5 bases and J by 6 bases; unmatched bases: 7. Per germline, CDR1 LNHDA and CDR2 SQIVND (reference sequence). The CDR3 sequence is CASSQRQGAVQPQHF. CDR3 nucleotide sequence: TGTGCCAGTAGTCAGCGACAGGGGGCAGTTCAGCCCCAGCATTTT.